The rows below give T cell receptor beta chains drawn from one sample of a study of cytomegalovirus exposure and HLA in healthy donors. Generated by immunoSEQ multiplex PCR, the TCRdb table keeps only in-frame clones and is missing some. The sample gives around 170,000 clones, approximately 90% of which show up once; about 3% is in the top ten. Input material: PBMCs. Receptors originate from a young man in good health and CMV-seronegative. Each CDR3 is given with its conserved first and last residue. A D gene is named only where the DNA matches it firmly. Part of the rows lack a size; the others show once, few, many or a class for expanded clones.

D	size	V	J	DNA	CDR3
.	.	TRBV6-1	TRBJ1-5	TGTGCCAGCAGTGAAATGGTGGGCTTCGGTCAGCCCCAGCATTTT	CASSEMVGFGQPQHF
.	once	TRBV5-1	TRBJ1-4	TGCGCCAGCAGCTTGCTTGCAACTAATGAAAAACTGTTTTTT	CASSLLATNEKLFF
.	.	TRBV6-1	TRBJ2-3	TGTGCACACAGGGAGTCTAGCACAGATACGCAGTATTTT	CAHRESSTDTQYF
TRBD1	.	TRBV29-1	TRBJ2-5	TGCAGCGCAACGACAGGGGCAGGGGAGACCCAGTACTTC	CSATTGAGETQYF
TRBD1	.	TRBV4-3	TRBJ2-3	TGCGCCAGCAGCCAAGATCTACCGGGACAGGGGACAGATACGCAGTATTTT	CASSQDLPGQGTDTQYF
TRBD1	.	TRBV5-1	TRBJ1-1	TGCGCCAGCAGCCCGAGGACAGGGGGCGTCGGTGAAGCTTTCTTT	CASSPRTGGVGEAFF
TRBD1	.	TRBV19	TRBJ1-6	TGTGCCAGTCCACGGACAGGGCCGTATAATTCACCCCTCCACTTT	CASPRTGPYNSPLHF
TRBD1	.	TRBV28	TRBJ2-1	TGTGCCAGCAGTTCGACAGGGGGCATGTACAATGAGCAGTTCTTC	CASSSTGGMYNEQFF
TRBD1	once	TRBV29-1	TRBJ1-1	TGCAGCGTTGATTCAAAACGCCTCGGGACAGGGGGCCCCATGAACACTGAAGCTTTCTTT	CSVDSKRLGTGGPMNTEAFF
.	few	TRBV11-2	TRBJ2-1	TGTGCCAGCAGCTTCCAGGCAGGCTCCTACAATGAGCAGTTCTTC	CASSFQAGSYNEQFF
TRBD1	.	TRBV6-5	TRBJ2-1	TGTGCCAACGCTGACACAGGGGACTCCTACAATGAGCAGTTCTTC	CANADTGDSYNEQFF
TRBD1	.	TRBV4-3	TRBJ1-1	TGCGCCAGCAGCCAAGGACAGGGAGTCGACACTGAAGCTTTCTTT	CASSQGQGVDTEAFF
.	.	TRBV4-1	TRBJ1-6	TGCGCCAGCAGCCAAGGAAGGGGGGGCGTGTATAATTCACCCCTCCACTTT	CASSQGRGGVYNSPLHF
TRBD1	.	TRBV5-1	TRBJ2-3	TGCGCCAGCAGCTCTCAACAGGGGGATACGCAGTATTTT	CASSSQQGDTQYF
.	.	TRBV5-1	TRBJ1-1	TGCGCCAGCAGGACAGGGAACACTGAAGCTTTCTTT	CASRTGNTEAFF
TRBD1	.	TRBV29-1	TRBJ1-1	TGCAGCGTTGTGGGACAGGCCTATTATCTTCCTTCGGGCACTGAAGCTTTCTTT	CSVVGQAYYLPSGTEAFF
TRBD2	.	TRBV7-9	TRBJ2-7	TGTGCCAGCAGCTTACTGCTAGCGGAATACGAGCAGTACTTC	CASSLLLAEYEQYF
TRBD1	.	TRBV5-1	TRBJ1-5	TGCGCCAGCCACCCTGGGACAGGCGGTCAGCCCCAGCATTTT	CASHPGTGGQPQHF
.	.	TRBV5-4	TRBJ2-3	TGTGCCAGCAGCTTGAAGAGTAATACGCAGTATTTT	CASSLKSNTQYF
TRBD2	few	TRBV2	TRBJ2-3	TGTGCCAGCGGGACTAGCGGGAGTGTTGTGCTAAGCACAGATACGCAGTATTTT	CASGTSGSVVLSTDTQYF
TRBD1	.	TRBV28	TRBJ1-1	TGTGCCAGCAGTTCTCCCCGACAGGGTCGGACTGAAGCTTTCTTT	CASSSPRQGRTEAFF
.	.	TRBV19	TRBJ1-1	TGTGCCAGTAGTATGGGCCTTAACACTGAAGCTTTCTTT	CASSMGLNTEAFF
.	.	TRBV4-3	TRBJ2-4	TGCGCCAGGACCGACGGATCCCGGGACATTCAGTACTTC	CARTDGSRDIQYF
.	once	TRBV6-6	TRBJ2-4	TGTGCCAGCAGCCCCCGAGAGGGGGAAGCCAAAAACATTCAGTACTTC	CASSPREGEAKNIQYF
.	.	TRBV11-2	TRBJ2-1	TGTGCCAGCAGCTTTGAGTTCTATGAGCAGTTCTTC	CASSFEFYEQFF
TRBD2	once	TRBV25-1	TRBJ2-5	TGTGCCAGCAGGGACGGGCGGGGGGGAGAGACCCAGTACTTC	CASRDGRGGETQYF
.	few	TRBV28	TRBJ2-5	TGTGCCAGCAGTTTAACACAGGCCAGCCAAGAGACCCAGTACTTC	CASSLTQASQETQYF
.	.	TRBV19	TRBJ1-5	TGTGCCAGTAGTATAGGGGACTACTCCCTAAATCAGCCCCAGCATTTT	CASSIGDYSLNQPQHF
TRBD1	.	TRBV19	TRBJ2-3	TGTGCCAGTAGTGAAACAGGGGAACGCACAGATACGCAGTATTTT	CASSETGERTDTQYF